This T cell receptor beta chain was identified in a study of technical replicates of blood from a handful of donors. Clones were read by immunoSEQ multiplex PCR, and TCRdb kept only the in-frame ones, dropping some. The sample carries about 12,000 clones, roughly 95% recorded once. The sample taken for sequencing was PBMCs. This TCR derives from a human donor in good health.

CDR3 protein: CASSIRGGLAGYQETQYF. DNA of the CDR3: TGTGCCAGTAGTATAAGAGGAGGACTAGCGGGGTACCAAGAGACCCAGTACTTC. The rearrangement joins TRBV19 to TRBJ2-5, with TRBD2 identical over 12 bases. The CDR3 loop spans 18 amino acids. The V gene end was trimmed by 2 bases and the J gene end by 0 bases; junction bases not matched to a gene: 7. The germline V gene has CDR1 LNHDA and CDR2 SQIVND (reference sequence).